This TCR beta chain was retrieved from a study of breast tumors, draining lymph nodes, adjacent tissues. Study-wide results and limits: Most tumor T cells seemingly derive from lymph node, then expand in tumor.

TCRdb itself ran the multiplex PCR reads through MiXCR, one entry per CDR3 protein. The sample shows fewer than 250,000 distinct CDR3 sequences, approximately 30% of them seen only once. CDR3 length: 16 residues. The V and J ends lost 4 bases and 0 bases respectively, with 14 bases between them. The germline V gene encodes CDR1 MNHEY and CDR2 SMNVEV (reference sequence). With respect to this clonotype: Its antigen is undetermined.

Breast cancer patients provided tissue from their axillary draining lymph nodes. This receptor was obtained from a female donor with breast cancer. Some clones in this sample may be carry-over from other donors' samples. The chain uses TRBV27 and TRBJ2-3; the D call may be TRBD1 or TRBD2 (6 bases each). Sequenced sample: axillary lymph node tissue. In DNA, the CDR3 is TGTGCCAGCAGTTCTAAAGGGGGGCCTAGCACAGATACGCAGTATTTT. It yields the protein CASSSKGGPSTDTQYF.